This T cell receptor beta chain appears in the sequencing data of a study of blood T cell repertoires in COVID-19. Study-level background: The study drew acute and convalescent COVID-19 samples from the United States, Italy and Spain. PBMCs, B-cell-depleted T cells, or T cells were the source of the cDNA or gDNA that made up the material.

The CDR3 loop spans 13 amino acids. CDR1 MRHNA and CDR2 SNTAGT come from the germline V gene. Between the trimmed V and J ends, which lost 3 bases and 1 base, there was a span of 6 bases. In the original analysis: Using reference gene primer amplification, nucleated cell counts were estimated. The method was immunoSEQ multiplex PCR; TCRdb's version includes in-frame clones alone and lacks a portion of them. V, J and clone size are those of that table, while D and trimming were read from the DNA. The sample has 120,000 to 150,000 clones; about 86% are singletons. Sequences were obtained from peripheral blood. The J gene is TRBJ1-1, the V gene TRBV6-4; D is unclear. The TCR sequence derives from a woman between 45 and 60 years old with active or convalescent COVID-19. CDR3 sequence reads: CASSDQQNTEAFF. The CDR3 DNA is TGTGCCAGCAGTGATCAACAGAACACTGAAGCTTTCTTT.